The rows below give T cell receptor beta chains drawn from one sample of a study of blood T cell repertoires in COVID-19. Only in-frame clones appear in the TCRdb table, and some are missing; sequencing was by immunoSEQ multiplex PCR. The sample yields tens of thousands of clones, 70% to 90% seen once. The sample consisted of peripheral blood. These receptors were taken from a man between 60 and 70 years old with acute or convalescent COVID-19. Both conserved end residues are part of each CDR3. Each record gives: clone size, J gene, V gene, D gene, CDR3 DNA, CDR3 protein. A D gene is named only where the DNA matches it firmly. Size is stated for part of the rows, as once, few or many counts, or as a class when the clone is expanded.

abundance: .
j_gene: TRBJ2-5
v_gene: TRBV3-1/TRBV3-2
d_gene: TRBD2
CDR3nt: TGTGCCAGCACGGGACTAGCGTGGGAGACCCAGTACTTC
CDR3aa: CASTGLAWETQYF

abundance: .
j_gene: TRBJ2-7
v_gene: TRBV6-2/TRBV6-3
d_gene: .
CDR3nt: TGTGCCAGCAGTTGGCGACACAGCTACGAGCAGTACTTC
CDR3aa: CASSWRHSYEQYF

abundance: .
j_gene: TRBJ2-1
v_gene: TRBV19
d_gene: TRBD2
CDR3nt: TGTGCCAGTAGTATGGGGGGACTAGCGGATGAGCAGTTCTTC
CDR3aa: CASSMGGLADEQFF

abundance: .
j_gene: TRBJ2-1
v_gene: TRBV11-3
d_gene: .
CDR3nt: TGTGCCAGCAGCTTGGGTAGGGGGACGGATAATTACAATGAGCAGTTCTTC
CDR3aa: CASSLGRGTDNYNEQFF

abundance: .
j_gene: TRBJ1-2
v_gene: TRBV27
d_gene: TRBD1
CDR3nt: TGTGCCAGCAGTACTGACAGGGTTGGCTACACCTTC
CDR3aa: CASSTDRVGYTF

abundance: .
j_gene: TRBJ1-6
v_gene: TRBV27
d_gene: TRBD1
CDR3nt: TGTGCCAGCAGCGAAGGGACAGGGGCCAATTCACCCCTCCACTTT
CDR3aa: CASSEGTGANSPLHF

abundance: once
j_gene: TRBJ2-1
v_gene: TRBV24-1
d_gene: TRBD2
CDR3nt: TGTGCCACCAGCCGGACTAGCGGCAATGAGCAGTTCTTC
CDR3aa: CATSRTSGNEQFF

abundance: .
j_gene: TRBJ1-4
v_gene: TRBV3-1/TRBV3-2
d_gene: .
CDR3nt: TGTGCCAGCAGCCAAGATGGGGGGTTTGGGCAACAGCTGTTTTTT
CDR3aa: CASSQDGGFGQQLFF

abundance: .
j_gene: TRBJ2-5
v_gene: TRBV9
d_gene: .
CDR3nt: TGTGCCAGCAGCGTAGGTGCAACTAGCCTGGGGGAGACCCAGTACTTC
CDR3aa: CASSVGATSLGETQYF

abundance: once
j_gene: TRBJ1-5
v_gene: TRBV18
d_gene: TRBD1
CDR3nt: TGTGCCAGCTCACCCCAGGGGGGTGGAAATCAGCCCCAGCATTTT
CDR3aa: CASSPQGGGNQPQHF

abundance: few
j_gene: TRBJ1-5
v_gene: TRBV7-2
d_gene: .
CDR3nt: TGTGCCAGCAGTTGGACAGACCAATATCAGCCCCAGCATTTT
CDR3aa: CASSWTDQYQPQHF

abundance: .
j_gene: TRBJ1-1
v_gene: TRBV30
d_gene: TRBD1
CDR3nt: TGTGCCTGGAGCAGGGGGCGTTCGGGTACTGAAGCTTTCTTT
CDR3aa: CAWSRGRSGTEAFF

abundance: .
j_gene: TRBJ1-2
v_gene: TRBV11-2
d_gene: .
CDR3nt: TGTGCCAGCAGCTTAGCAAATGTTAACTATGGCTACACCTTC
CDR3aa: CASSLANVNYGYTF

abundance: .
j_gene: TRBJ1-2
v_gene: TRBV3-1/TRBV3-2
d_gene: TRBD1
CDR3nt: TGTGCCAGCAGCCAAGAGGGACAGAGCGTCTATGGCTACACCTTC
CDR3aa: CASSQEGQSVYGYTF

abundance: few
j_gene: TRBJ1-3
v_gene: TRBV29-1
d_gene: .
CDR3nt: TGCAGCGTAGTAACAGCTGGAAACACCATATATTTT
CDR3aa: CSVVTAGNTIYF

abundance: .
j_gene: TRBJ2-3
v_gene: TRBV6-1
d_gene: .
CDR3nt: TGTGCCAGCAGTGAACCAGATACAGATACGCAGTATTTT
CDR3aa: CASSEPDTDTQYF

abundance: .
j_gene: TRBJ2-7
v_gene: TRBV3-1/TRBV3-2
d_gene: .
CDR3nt: TGTGCCAGCAGCCTAAGGAGCTACGAGCAGTACTTC
CDR3aa: CASSLRSYEQYF

abundance: .
j_gene: TRBJ1-1
v_gene: TRBV21-1
d_gene: .
CDR3nt: TGTGCCAGCAGCTTAGCCGGGGGGCTGAACACTGAAGCTTTCTTT
CDR3aa: CASSLAGGLNTEAFF

abundance: once
j_gene: TRBJ2-3
v_gene: TRBV6-5
d_gene: TRBD2
CDR3nt: TGTGCCAGCAGTTATAGCGGGGAGGCGACAGATACGCAGTATTTT
CDR3aa: CASSYSGEATDTQYF

abundance: once
j_gene: TRBJ2-3
v_gene: TRBV10-1
d_gene: TRBD2
CDR3nt: TGCGCCAGCAGTGAAGCGGGGAGCACAGATACGCAGTATTTT
CDR3aa: CASSEAGSTDTQYF

abundance: .
j_gene: TRBJ2-7
v_gene: TRBV5-6
d_gene: TRBD2
CDR3nt: TGTGCCAGCAGCTCTTTAGCGGGGGGACCCTACGAGCAGTACTTC
CDR3aa: CASSSLAGGPYEQYF

abundance: .
j_gene: TRBJ1-5
v_gene: TRBV6-5
d_gene: .
CDR3nt: TGTGCCAGCTCGAGGGATCGCAATCAGCCCCAGCATTTT
CDR3aa: CASSRDRNQPQHF

abundance: .
j_gene: TRBJ1-3
v_gene: TRBV28
d_gene: .
CDR3nt: TGTGCCAGCAGTTTGCTGAGAAGAAACACCATATATTTT
CDR3aa: CASSLLRRNTIYF

abundance: many
j_gene: TRBJ2-1
v_gene: TRBV10-3
d_gene: .
CDR3nt: TGTGCCATCTCGCAGGGCAATGAGCAGTTCTTC
CDR3aa: CAISQGNEQFF

abundance: .
j_gene: TRBJ1-1
v_gene: TRBV9
d_gene: .
CDR3nt: TGTGCCAGCAGCGTTTCAACGCGGGTCGACGGAACTGAAGCTTTCTTT
CDR3aa: CASSVSTRVDGTEAFF

abundance: .
j_gene: TRBJ1-1
v_gene: TRBV28
d_gene: .
CDR3nt: TGTGCCAGCACAGTCCTGAACACTGAAGCTTTCTTT
CDR3aa: CASTVLNTEAFF